Below, 28 T cell receptor beta chains from the same sample are listed, as sequenced in a study of shared clonotypes between healthy human individuals. Measured with immunoSEQ multiplex PCR; TCRdb has only the in-frame clones, and not every one. There are 2 million to 2.5 million clones in the sample; roughly 92% occur only once, and about 0.41% lies in the top ten. Sequenced material: naive CD4+ T cells from PBMCs. Subset reported: CD45RA+ positively selected. All receptors come from a man younger than 30 in good health. Some clones in this sample may be carry-over from other donors' samples.

V usage is TRBV27 and J usage is TRBJ1-4; D is uncertain. Trimming took off 4 bases at V and 4 bases at J, with 13 bases between the two ends. This CDR3 spans 15 amino acids. The germline gives CDR1 MNHEY, CDR2 SMNVEV (reference sequence). CDR3 loop: CASSSRTAYNEKLFF. The CDR3 nucleotides are TGTGCCAGCAGTTCCAGGACGGCCTATAATGAAAAACTGTTTTTT.

The chain carries TRBV6-5 and TRBJ2-5, with TRBD1 matching over 7 bases. The trim removed 7 bases at V and 0 bases at J, leaving 2 bases unmatched. This CDR3 has 13 amino acids. CDR1 is MNHEY, CDR2 SVGAGI, per germline. The CDR3 nucleotides read TGTGCCAGCACCGGGACAGACCAAGAGACCCAGTACTTC. Its protein product is CASTGTDQETQYF.

The gene calls are TRBV27 and TRBJ2-3, with a possible D match to TRBD1 (6 bases). This CDR3 region has 15 residues. Deletions cut 1 base from V and 4 bases from J, with 12 bases between. Germline V gives CDR1 MNHEY, CDR2 SMNVEV (reference sequence). The CDR3 region has the DNA TGTGCCAGCAGTTTATTAGGCAGGGGCCCAGATACGCAGTATTTT. Its protein product is CASSLLGRGPDTQYF.

The chain uses TRBV7-9 and TRBJ2-1; D uncertain. There are 15 residues in the CDR3. V was clipped by 7 bases and J by 0 bases, with 13 bases between them. Germline lookup yields CDR1 SEHNR and CDR2 FQNEAQ (reference sequence). CDR3 in DNA: TGTGCCAGCAACCCATACCCCGGCTCCTACAATGAGCAGTTCTTC. This translates into CASNPYPGSYNEQFF.

This chain connects TRBV7-2 to TRBJ2-3, with D tentatively TRBD2 (6 bases). The CDR3 contains 16 residues. CDR1 is SGHTA and CDR2 is FQGNSA in the germline V gene. V gave up 5 bases and J gave up 7 bases, with 22 bases separating them. CDR3 nucleotide sequence: TGTGCCAGCAGCCCTACGTGGGCGGGAAGCCTTTATACGCAGTATTTT. Protein sequence: CASSPTWAGSLYTQYF.

The CDR3 coding sequence is TGCGCCAGCAGCCAAGGGGCCGTAGGGCAGTTCTTC. Protein product: CASSQGAVGQFF. The rearrangement links TRBV4-1 to TRBJ2-1; D gene ambiguous. The CDR3 runs 12 residues. Germline assignment: CDR1 MGHRA and CDR2 YSYEKL. V was trimmed by 1 base and J by 12 bases, leaving 10 bases between them.

The chain couples TRBV4-1 to TRBJ1-4; D uncertain. The germline V gene has CDR1 MGHRA and CDR2 YSYEKL. The V and J ends lost 2 bases and 3 bases respectively, with 10 bases between them. CDR3 length equals 15 residues. The CDR3 DNA reads as TGCGCCAGCAGCCAACTACGGTTGGCTAATGAAAAACTGTTTTTT. Its protein product is CASSQLRLANEKLFF.

V is TRBV27 and J is TRBJ2-5; D possibly corresponds to TRBD1 (6 bases). The CDR3 contains 15 residues. Germline values: CDR1 MNHEY, CDR2 SMNVEV (reference sequence). V shed 3 bases and J shed 1 base, with 12 bases lying between them. CDR3 region: CASSFHRAGQETQYF. The CDR3 nucleotides read TGTGCCAGCAGTTTTCACAGGGCGGGCCAAGAGACCCAGTACTTC.

The V call is TRBV6-6, the J call TRBJ2-7, with TRBD2 matching over 10 bases. There are 14 residues in the CDR3. Germline CDR1 reads MNHNY; CDR2 reads SVGAGI (reference sequence). The V and J ends lost 5 bases and 5 bases, in that order; junction bases with no gene match: 6. CDR3 nucleotides: TGTGCCAGCAGTCCGGGACTAGCGCGCCACGAGCAGTACTTC. Its protein is CASSPGLARHEQYF.

This rearrangement joins TRBV19 to TRBJ2-1; 8 nucleotides agree with TRBD1. The germline V gene has CDR1 LNHDA and CDR2 SQIVND (reference sequence). The V segment lost 4 bases and the J segment 3 bases; nucleotides outside the gene matches: 8. The CDR3 spans 16 residues. DNA for the CDR3: TGTGCCAGTAGTACCCCTACAGGGGGAATCTACAATGAGCAGTTCTTC. It codes for CASSTPTGGIYNEQFF.

This clone was observed a handful of times. V and J are TRBV7-9 and TRBJ2-1; D not certain. This CDR3 is 12 amino acids long. Trimming removed 3 bases at V and 6 bases at J, with 6 bases between. CDR1 and CDR2 from the germline V gene are SEHNR and FQNEAQ (reference sequence). The CDR3 DNA is TGTGCCAGCAGCTTCATCGGCAATGAGCAGTTCTTC. Its protein is CASSFIGNEQFF.

The CDR3 region is CASSYSQETQYF. CDR3 sequence (DNA): TGTGCCAGTAGTTACAGCCAAGAGACCCAGTACTTC. V gene TRBV19 combines with J gene TRBJ2-5; D is ambiguous. Looked up from germline, CDR1 is LNHDA and CDR2 is SQIVND (reference sequence). V lost 5 bases to trimming and J lost 1 base, with 5 bases between them. This CDR3 is 12 amino acids long.

The chain employs TRBV6-1 and TRBJ2-7; D may be TRBD1 (6 bases). This CDR3 is 15 amino acids long. V lost 5 bases, J lost 6 bases, and 20 bases lay in between. CDR1 MNHNS and CDR2 SASEGT come from the germline V gene. Here the CDR3 reads CASSPETYRAGEQYF. In DNA, the CDR3 is TGTGCCAGCAGTCCAGAAACCTACAGGGCGGGCGAGCAGTACTTC.

The CDR3: CASRSQGARYGYTF. The CDR3 nucleotides are TGTGCCAGCAGATCACAGGGGGCGCGGTATGGCTACACCTTC. This rearrangement joins TRBV6-1 to TRBJ1-2; 9 bases are a match to TRBD1. The CDR3 is 14 residues long. V was clipped by 6 bases and J by 5 bases; unmatched bases: 7. CDR1 is MNHNS and CDR2 is SASEGT in the germline V gene.

As DNA, the CDR3 is TGTGCCAGCAGCTTAGGAGTCAGGGCCAACTCCTACGAGCAGTACTTC. Translated, it gives CASSLGVRANSYEQYF. The chain employs TRBV7-8 and TRBJ2-7, with a tentative D call TRBD1 (5 bases). V was cut by 1 base and J by 0 bases, with 13 bases left in between. Germline assignment: CDR1 SGHVS and CDR2 FQNEAQ. CDR3 length: 16 amino acids.

The J gene is TRBJ2-7, the V gene TRBV6-4; tentatively, D is TRBD2 (5 bases). The V gene's germline CDR1 is MRHNA and CDR2 SNTAGT. CDR3 length: 14 residues. The V and J ends lost 6 bases and 0 bases respectively, with 12 bases between them. For the CDR3, the DNA is TGTGCCAGCAGGGAGGACTTTAGCTCCTACGAGCAGTACTTC. Translation: CASREDFSSYEQYF.

V usage is TRBV30 and J usage is TRBJ2-1, with 11 bases aligning to TRBD2. J gave up 2 bases and V 0 bases, and 6 bases lay outside the gene matches. Germline CDR1 is GTSNPN and CDR2 is SVGIG (reference sequence). The length of the CDR3 is 17 residues. The CDR3 region has the DNA TGTGCCTGGAGTGTACTGGGACTAGCGGCTACCTACAATGAGCAGTTCTTC. This translates into CAWSVLGLAATYNEQFF.

The CDR3 is CASSQEPQGYSNQPQHF. The CDR3 bases are TGTGCCAGCAGCCAGGAACCACAGGGCTATAGCAATCAGCCCCAGCATTTT. The J gene is TRBJ1-5, the V gene TRBV4-2, with D possibly matching TRBD1 (6 bases). In germline, CDR1 is LGHNA, CDR2 YNFKEQ. This CDR3 has 17 amino acids. Trimming left V 3 bases short and J 0 bases short, with 15 bases between.

The chain is built from TRBV5-6 and TRBJ2-3; 13 bases agree with TRBD2. Germline-derived CDR1 and CDR2 are SGHDT and YYEEEE. V shed 1 base, J shed 2 bases, and the junction held 10 bases outside the gene matches. CDR3 size: 19 residues. The CDR3 nucleotides are TGTGCCAGCAGCTTGACCGGGACTAGCGGGACCAAAAACACAGATACGCAGTATTTT. Protein: CASSLTGTSGTKNTDTQYF.

V is TRBV10-3 and J is TRBJ2-2; TRBD2 matches 7 bases. The CDR3 runs to 15 residues. CDR1 ENHRY and CDR2 SYGVKD come from the germline V gene. V gave up 8 bases and J gave up 3 bases; unmatched junction bases: 9. CDR3 nucleotides: TGTGCCATCCGGGGGAGCGGGATGGACACCGGGGAGCTGTTTTTT. Amino acid sequence: CAIRGSGMDTGELFF.

The CDR3 here is CASSQDRRVLIYEQYF. The CDR3 DNA is TGCGCCAGCAGCCAAGATCGGCGGGTACTAATTTACGAGCAGTACTTC. This rearrangement joins TRBV4-1 to TRBJ2-7; D is possibly TRBD2 (5 bases). Deletions cut 0 bases from V and 4 bases from J, with 16 bases between. The germline gives CDR1 MGHRA, CDR2 YSYEKL. This CDR3 spans 16 amino acids.

This clone was recorded only once. The chain carries TRBV28 and TRBJ2-7, with D possibly TRBD2 on 5 matching bases. The CDR3 length is 13 residues. Germline CDR1 and CDR2: MDHEN and SYDVKM. Trimming pared 7 bases from V and 6 bases from J, leaving 16 bases between. This CDR3 reads CASIRLGSSEQYF. Written as DNA, the CDR3 is TGTGCCAGCATCAGACTGGGGAGCAGCGAGCAGTACTTC.

This chain links TRBV2 with TRBJ2-5; TRBD2 matches 7 bases. The CDR3 is made up of 14 amino acids. Looked up from germline, CDR1 is SNHLY and CDR2 is FYNNEI. V shed 6 bases and J 4 bases; nucleotides not matched to a gene: 8. CDR3: CASSPGTTGETQYF. The CDR3 coding sequence is TGTGCCAGCAGCCCAGGGACTACTGGAGAGACCCAGTACTTC.

The J gene is TRBJ2-2, the V gene TRBV7-3; D remains unclear. V lost 2 bases and J 3 bases, leaving 10 bases between the germline ends. CDR1 is SGHTA, CDR2 FQGTGA, per germline. CDR3 length: 15 residues. The CDR3 reads CASSLQALDTGELFF. For the CDR3, the DNA is TGTGCCAGCAGCTTACAAGCGCTCGACACCGGGGAGCTGTTTTTT. Looking up the rest from reference TRBV7-3 and TRBJ2-2 gives the full variable domain: GAGVSQTPSNKVTEKGKYVELRCDPISGHTALYWYRQSLGQGPEFLIYFQGTGAADDSGLPNDRFFAVRPEGSVSTLKIQRTERGDSAVYLCASSLQALDTGELFFGEGSRLTVL.

A remark on this clone: Additional DNA sequences in this sample encode the identical CDR3. The chain employs TRBV7-3 and TRBJ2-3, with D maybe TRBD2 (6 bases). The CDR3 has 14 residues. V was clipped by 5 bases and J by 5 bases, with 14 bases between them. Germline V gives CDR1 SGHTA, CDR2 FQGTGA. The CDR3 sequence: CASSLGTSGDTQYF. The CDR3 DNA reads as TGTGCCAGCAGCCTTGGGACTTCTGGAGATACGCAGTATTTT.

The chain uses TRBV5-4 and TRBJ1-3; D ambiguous. CDR3 length: 13 residues. The germline V and J ends were trimmed by 1 base and 2 bases, with 4 bases remaining between them. CDR1 and CDR2 (germline): SGHNT, YYREEE (reference sequence). CDR3 in DNA: TGTGCCAGCAGCTTGTTTGCTGGAAACACCATATATTTT. It is translated as CASSLFAGNTIYF.

The V call is TRBV28, the J call TRBJ1-2, with D tentatively TRBD1 (5 bases). Germline V CDR1 and CDR2: MDHEN, SYDVKM. V was clipped by 5 bases and J by 5 bases, with 24 bases between them. This CDR3 has 17 amino acids. Here the CDR3 DNA reads TGTGCCAGCAGTCCACGGGACGGTAGACCGAGGGGTTATGGCTACACCTTC. Its protein product is CASSPRDGRPRGYGYTF.

This clone has just one count. V usage is TRBV4-2 and J usage is TRBJ1-2; 8 nucleotides align to TRBD1. CDR1 and CDR2 (germline): LGHNA, YNFKEQ. The trim removed 0 bases at V and 8 bases at J, leaving 11 bases unmatched. This CDR3 is 16 amino acids long. In DNA, the CDR3 is TGTGCCAGCAGCCAAGACCGGCCCGGACAGGGAGGAGGCTACACCTTC. It translates to CASSQDRPGQGGGYTF.